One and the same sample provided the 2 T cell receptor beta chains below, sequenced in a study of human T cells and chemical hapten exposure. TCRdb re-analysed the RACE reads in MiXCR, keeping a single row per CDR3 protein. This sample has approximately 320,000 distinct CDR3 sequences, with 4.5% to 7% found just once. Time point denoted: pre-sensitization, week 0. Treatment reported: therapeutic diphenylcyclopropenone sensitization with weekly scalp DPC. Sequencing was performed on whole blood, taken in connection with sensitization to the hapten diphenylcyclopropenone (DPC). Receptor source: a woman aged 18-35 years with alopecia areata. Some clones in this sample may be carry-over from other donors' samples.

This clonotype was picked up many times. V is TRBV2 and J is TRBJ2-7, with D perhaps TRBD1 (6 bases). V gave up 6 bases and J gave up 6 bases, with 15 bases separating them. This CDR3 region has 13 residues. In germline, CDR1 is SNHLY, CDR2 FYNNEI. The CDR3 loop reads CASSPGQLSEQYF. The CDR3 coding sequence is TGTGCCAGCAGCCCGGGACAATTATCCGAGCAGTACTTC.

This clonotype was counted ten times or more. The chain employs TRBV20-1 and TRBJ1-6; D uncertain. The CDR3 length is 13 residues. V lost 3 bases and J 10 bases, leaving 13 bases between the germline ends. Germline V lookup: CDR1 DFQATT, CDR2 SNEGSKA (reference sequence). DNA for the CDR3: TGCAGTGCTAGTCAAGAGGTTGAGTCACCCCTCCACTTT. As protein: CSASQEVESPLHF.